This TCR beta chain appears in the sequencing data of a study of blood T cell repertoires in COVID-19. Study as a whole: The study drew acute and convalescent COVID-19 samples from the United States, Italy and Spain. The cDNA or gDNA used as material had been derived from T cells, B-cell-depleted T cells, or PBMCs.

Per germline, CDR1 MDHEN and CDR2 SYDVKM. CDR3 size: 14 residues. The V end lost 6 bases, the J end lost 5 bases, and 16 bases lay between the germline ends. In the original processing: Estimated nucleated cell counts came from reference gene primer amplification. TCRdb's table, derived via immunoSEQ multiplex PCR, lists solely in-frame clones and lacks some. Clone size and V and J calls were adopted from that table, with D and trimming inferred from the DNA. This table has roughly 190,000 clones, less than 95% appearing once. The TCR sequence derives from a man aged 25 to 40 with COVID-19, enrolled during active disease. The chain carries TRBV28 and TRBJ1-2, with D maybe TRBD1 (5 bases). The sequencing input was peripheral blood. The CDR3 sequence: CASSRLGQMYGYTF. The CDR3 region has the DNA TGTGCCAGCAGCCGTCTGGGGCAGATGTATGGCTACACCTTC.